Described below is a single TCR beta chain sequence and its context. This clonotype was counted at least ten times. Its antigen remains unidentified. No base qualities exist here, and no much larger clone lies one base off it. Instrument used: Illumina NovaSeq 6000. cDNA libraries for TCRalpha and TCRbeta were prepared by 5'RACE using constant-segment primers, with sample barcodes and unique molecular identifiers added. RNA was extracted from every sample with Trizol reagent. Library amplification was performed in two PCR steps, and a second sample barcode and Illumina TruSeq adapters were introduced in the second step. Sequencing of the libraries was done on an Illumina NovaSeq, producing 2 x 150 bp paired-end reads. Turning to the authors' computational methods: Reads were demultiplexed and collapsed into UMI-guided consensus sequences with migec v1.2.7. With mixcr v2.1.11, UMI consensuses were aligned to TRA and TRB V and J templates and assembled into clonotypes. Clonotypes were classified as expanded or contracted when called significant by both edgeR and NoisET, with noise models trained on biological replicates. For edgeR calls, a false discovery rate-adjusted p below 0.01 and a log2 fold-change threshold of 1 were applied. As an exploratory analysis of dynamics, max-normalized trajectories of the 1000 most abundant clonotypes were examined by PCA with hierarchical clustering. The CD4 or CD8 phenotype of responding clones was assigned using the separately sequenced CD4+ and CD8+ repertoires. TCRdb passed the public sequencing reads through fastp at Q25 and MiXCR, retaining productive beta sequences. All rows with the same CDR3 protein become a single entry with the most common DNA and genes. The V and J calls come from TCRdb's annotation, not from the publication. The table for this sample lists some 410,000 distinct CDR3 sequences; about 25% of them were counted only once. Approximately 14% of the sample rests with the top ten.

Ficoll-Paque density gradient centrifugation was used to isolate PBMCs. The entry originates in a study of T-cell memory formation after mild COVID-19 (dated by TCRdb to the early 2020s). Concerning the study at large: Most TCR sequence clusters were specific to one of the two donors. T-cell clones expanding and contracting after mild COVID-19 in a couple of donors were tracked by longitudinal TCRalpha and TCRbeta repertoire sequencing. Two young, previously healthy adult volunteers, one female and one male, were included in the cohort. What the study reported, not specific to this receptor: Contracting CD4+ clones were found mainly in CM and EM memory subsets, while CD8+ clones were enriched in EMRA. Clones that contracted from day 15 to 85 showed balanced CD4/CD8 phenotypes, whereas a second wave of clones that expanded from day 15 to 37 leaned towards CD4+. The study covered only a couple of mild cases, and larger cohorts including severe cases with pre-infection samples were considered necessary. SARS-CoV-2 specificity was not confirmed for the second-wave clones peaking on day 37. The detection of some responding clones in pre-infection memory suggests that pre-existing cross-reactive memory T cells joined the SARS-CoV-2 response.

The V end gives up 1 base and the J end 2 bases, leaving 0 bases in the junction not matched to a gene. CDR1 SEHNR and CDR2 FQNEAQ were looked up in the germline V gene (reference sequence). Inclusive of the bounding cysteine and phenylalanine, the CDR3 is 15 residues long. This entry keeps only the CDR3 DNA: 45 bases, framed from base 1. The sample consisted of PBMCs or a T cell subset sorted from them (not recorded which). The rearrangement joined TRBV7-9 to TRBJ2-1, and TRBD2 matches 9 of the central bases. This clonotype was sampled from an adult woman who had mild COVID-19 (a few samples of this study predate the infection). The sample titles of this study are shuffled in the database, so cell type and time point are left out; the donor was told from shared clones. The CDR3: CASSLGGRAYNEQFF. The sequence in DNA is TGTGCCAGCAGCTTAGGCGGGAGGGCCTACAATGAGCAGTTCTTC.